This TCR beta chain derives from a study of Graves' ophthalmopathy and Graves' hyperthyroidism. Findings and limits, study-wide: For separating ophthalmopathy from stable hyperthyroidism, a 13-signature model gave 85% to 90% sensitivity and around 76% specificity. Blood also held most thyroid clonotypes expanded above 0.001 frequency.

Symptoms, serum thyroxine and TRAb, thyroid ultrasound, and orbital computed tomography formed the diagnostic basis. Fresh peripheral blood, 10 ml, was the PBMC source. V was cut by 6 bases and J by 2 bases, with 17 bases left in between. CDR1 and CDR2 from the germline V gene are MGHDK and SYGVNS. CDR3 size: 16 residues. Investigators amplified TCR beta CDR3 regions from RNA transcripts. First-round RT-PCR relied on HTBI primers, and a second-round multiplex PCR came next. One entry per CDR3 protein results from TCRdb running MiXCR on the multiplex PCR reads. The data show approximately 640,000 distinct CDR3 sequences, with about 38% seen just once and roughly 3% held by the top ten. Turning to this clonotype: Its antigen is not identified.

Sequencing was done on a sample of peripheral blood. The origin of this receptor is an adult man with Graves' ophthalmopathy. The chain links TRBV25-1 to TRBJ1-3; no clear D. This CDR3 reads CASSLGQRTPGNTIYF. DNA of the CDR3: TGTGCCAGCAGCCTAGGTCAGCGGACGCCTGGAAACACCATATATTTT.